The T cell receptor (beta chain) under discussion was sequenced for a study of post-analysis software for immune sequencing data. The germline V gene has CDR1 MNHEY and CDR2 SVGEGT. V shed 5 bases and J shed 0 bases, with 11 bases lying between them. The CDR3 covers 15 residues. Notes on this clonotype: Antigen unknown.

TCR beta cDNA libraries included unique molecular identifiers. From roughly 1 to 10 million T cells, roughly 0.5 million cDNA molecules were obtained. MiXCR was run by TCRdb on the PCR reads, yielding one entry per CDR3 protein. The table shows more than 500,000 distinct CDR3 sequences, with less than 40% occurring only once. Study-level findings and limits: Higher frequency in patients than in controls was seen for about five TRBV segments, with TRBV5-6, TRBV5-1 and TRBV20-1 among them. By F measure, samples from a shared preparation batch strongly co-clustered. The study found significantly lower normalized Chao1 diversity in multiple sclerosis patients than in controls.

The chain joins TRBV6-2 or TRBV6-3 to TRBJ2-1, with D possibly matching TRBD2 (5 bases). The specimen was blood. The sequence derives from a girl under 18 with multiple sclerosis. CDR3 in amino acids: CASSRTFISYNEQFF. The CDR3 region has the DNA TGTGCCAGCAGTCGGACTTTTATCTCCTACAATGAGCAGTTCTTC.